The clone carrying this T cell receptor (beta chain) was seen more than once but under ten times. Individual cDNA molecules were tagged with unique molecular identifiers. In TCRdb, the 5' RACE reads were re-called with MiXCR into one record per CDR3 protein. The sample lists about 26,000 distinct CDR3 sequences, roughly 5.4% occurring once. The CDR3 loop spans 14 amino acids. V was cut by 3 bases and J by 7 bases, with 12 bases left in between. Germline lookup yields CDR1 KGHSH and CDR2 LQKENI. The entry originates in a study of early T cells in non-severe SARS-CoV-2 infection. The sequenced material came from whole blood. This sequence was found in an adult who was a healthcare worker with PCR-confirmed SARS-CoV-2 infection or an uninfected control (not recorded which). The chain joins TRBV18 to TRBJ1-4; no reliable D call. Here the CDR3 DNA reads TGTGCCAGCTCACCCGACACCGCGGGTGAAAAACTGTTTTTT. It encodes CASSPDTAGEKLFF.